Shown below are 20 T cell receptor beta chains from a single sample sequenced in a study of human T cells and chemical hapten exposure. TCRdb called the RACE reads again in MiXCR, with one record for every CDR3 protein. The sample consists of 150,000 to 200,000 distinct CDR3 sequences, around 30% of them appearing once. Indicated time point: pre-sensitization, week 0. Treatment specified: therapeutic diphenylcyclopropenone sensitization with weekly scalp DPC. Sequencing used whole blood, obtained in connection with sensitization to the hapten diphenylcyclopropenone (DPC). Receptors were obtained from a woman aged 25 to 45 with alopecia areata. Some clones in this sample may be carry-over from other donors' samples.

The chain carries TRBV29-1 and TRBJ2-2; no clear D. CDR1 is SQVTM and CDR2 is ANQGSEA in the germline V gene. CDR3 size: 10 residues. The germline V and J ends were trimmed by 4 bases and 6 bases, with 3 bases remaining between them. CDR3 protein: CSVVSGELFF. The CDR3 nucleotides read TGCAGCGTTGTTTCCGGGGAGCTGTTTTTT.

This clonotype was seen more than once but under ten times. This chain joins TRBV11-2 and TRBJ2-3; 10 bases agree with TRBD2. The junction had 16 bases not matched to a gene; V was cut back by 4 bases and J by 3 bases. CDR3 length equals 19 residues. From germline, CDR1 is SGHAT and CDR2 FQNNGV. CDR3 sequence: CASSSRTYRAGGPTDTQYF. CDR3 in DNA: TGTGCCAGCAGCTCCCGCACCTACCGAGCGGGAGGGCCTACAGATACGCAGTATTTT.

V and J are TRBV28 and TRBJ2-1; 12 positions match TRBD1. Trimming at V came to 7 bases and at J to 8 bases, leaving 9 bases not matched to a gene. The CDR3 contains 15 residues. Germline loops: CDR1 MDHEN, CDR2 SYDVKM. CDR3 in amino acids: CASTAGTGGIYEQFF. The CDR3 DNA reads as TGTGCCAGCACTGCCGGGACAGGGGGCATCTATGAGCAGTTCTTC.

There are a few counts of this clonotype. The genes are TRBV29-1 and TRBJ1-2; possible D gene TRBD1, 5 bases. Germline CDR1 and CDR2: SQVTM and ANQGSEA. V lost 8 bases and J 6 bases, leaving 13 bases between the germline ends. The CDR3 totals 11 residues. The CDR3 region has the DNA TGCAGCCTTGCGGGGGTCGATGGCTACACCTTC. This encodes CSLAGVDGYTF.

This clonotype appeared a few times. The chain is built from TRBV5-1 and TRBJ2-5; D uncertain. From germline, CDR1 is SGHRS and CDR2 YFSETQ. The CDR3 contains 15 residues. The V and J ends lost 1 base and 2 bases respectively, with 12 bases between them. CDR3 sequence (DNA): TGCGCCAGCAGCTTGTCGTCTCCGAGACAAGAGACCCAGTACTTC. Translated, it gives CASSLSSPRQETQYF.

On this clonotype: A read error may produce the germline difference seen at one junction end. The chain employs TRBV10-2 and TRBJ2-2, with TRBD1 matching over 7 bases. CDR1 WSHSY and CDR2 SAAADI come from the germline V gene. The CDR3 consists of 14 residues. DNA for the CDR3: TGTGCCAGCAGTGCTGGGACAGACACCGGGGAGCTGTTTTTT. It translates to CASSAGTDTGELFF.

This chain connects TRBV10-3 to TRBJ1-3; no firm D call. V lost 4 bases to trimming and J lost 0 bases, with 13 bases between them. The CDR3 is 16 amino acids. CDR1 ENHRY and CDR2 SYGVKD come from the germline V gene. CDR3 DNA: TGTGCCATCAGTGGCTTATCGGGGTACTCTGGAAACACCATATATTTT. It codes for CAISGLSGYSGNTIYF.

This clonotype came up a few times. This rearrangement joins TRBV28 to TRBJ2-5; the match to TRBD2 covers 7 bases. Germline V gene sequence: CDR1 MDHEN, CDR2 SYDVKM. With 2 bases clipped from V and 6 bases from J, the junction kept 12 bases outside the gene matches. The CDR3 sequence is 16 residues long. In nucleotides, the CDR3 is TGTGCCAGCAGTTTAGGCGAAGCGGGGAGCCAGAAGACCCAGTACTTC. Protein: CASSLGEAGSQKTQYF.

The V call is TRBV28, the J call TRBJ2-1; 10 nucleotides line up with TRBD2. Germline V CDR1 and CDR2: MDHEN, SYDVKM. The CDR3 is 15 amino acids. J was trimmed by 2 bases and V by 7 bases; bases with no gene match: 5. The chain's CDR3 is CASIPSGSAYNEQFF. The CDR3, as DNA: TGTGCCAGCATCCCTAGCGGGAGTGCCTACAATGAGCAGTTCTTC.

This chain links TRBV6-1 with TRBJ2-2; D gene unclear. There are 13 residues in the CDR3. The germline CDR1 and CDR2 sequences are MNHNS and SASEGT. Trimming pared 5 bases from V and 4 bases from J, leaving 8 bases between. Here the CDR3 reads CASSKTATGELFF. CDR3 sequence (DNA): TGTGCCAGCAGTAAGACGGCCACCGGGGAGCTGTTTTTT.

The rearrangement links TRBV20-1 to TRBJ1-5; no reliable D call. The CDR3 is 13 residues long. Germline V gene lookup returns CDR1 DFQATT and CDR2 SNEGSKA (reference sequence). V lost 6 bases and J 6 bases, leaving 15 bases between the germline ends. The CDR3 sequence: CSAVQDGSQPQHF. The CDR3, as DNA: TGCAGTGCGGTTCAAGATGGCAGTCAGCCCCAGCATTTT.

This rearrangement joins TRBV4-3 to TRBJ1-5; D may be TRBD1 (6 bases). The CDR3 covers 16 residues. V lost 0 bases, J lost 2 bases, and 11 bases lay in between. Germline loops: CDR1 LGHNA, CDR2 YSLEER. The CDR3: CASSQDLEGGNQPQHF. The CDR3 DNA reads TGCGCCAGCAGCCAAGATCTAGAGGGGGGCAATCAGCCCCAGCATTTT.

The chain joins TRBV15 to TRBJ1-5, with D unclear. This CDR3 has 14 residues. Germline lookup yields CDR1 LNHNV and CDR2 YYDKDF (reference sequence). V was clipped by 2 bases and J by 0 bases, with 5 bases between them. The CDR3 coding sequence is TGTGCCACCAGCAGAATGGATAGCAATCAGCCCCAGCATTTT. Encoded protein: CATSRMDSNQPQHF.

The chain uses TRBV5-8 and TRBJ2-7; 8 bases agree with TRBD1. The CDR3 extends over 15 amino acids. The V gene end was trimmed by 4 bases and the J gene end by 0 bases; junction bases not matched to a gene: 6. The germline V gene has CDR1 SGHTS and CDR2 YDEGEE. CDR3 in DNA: TGTGCCAGCAGCCGGGACAGGTCCATCTCCTACGAGCAGTACTTC. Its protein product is CASSRDRSISYEQYF.

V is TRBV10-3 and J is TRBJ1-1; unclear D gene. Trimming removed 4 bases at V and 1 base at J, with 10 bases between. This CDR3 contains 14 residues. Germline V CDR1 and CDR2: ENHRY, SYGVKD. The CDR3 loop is CAISGGSPNTEAFF. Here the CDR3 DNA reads TGTGCCATCAGTGGGGGATCGCCGAACACTGAAGCTTTCTTT.

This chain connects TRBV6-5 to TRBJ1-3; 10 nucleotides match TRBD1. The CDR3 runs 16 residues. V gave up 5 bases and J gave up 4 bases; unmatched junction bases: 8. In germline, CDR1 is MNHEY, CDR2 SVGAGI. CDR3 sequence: CASSPYGTGDGNTIYF. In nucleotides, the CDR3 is TGTGCCAGCAGTCCCTACGGGACAGGGGACGGAAACACCATATATTTT.

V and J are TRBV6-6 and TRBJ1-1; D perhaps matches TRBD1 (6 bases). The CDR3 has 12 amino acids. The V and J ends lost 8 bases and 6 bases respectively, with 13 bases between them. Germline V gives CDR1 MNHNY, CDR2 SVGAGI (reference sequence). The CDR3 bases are TGTGCCAGCCAAGGGGGAGTGGCTGAAGCTTTCTTT. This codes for CASQGGVAEAFF.

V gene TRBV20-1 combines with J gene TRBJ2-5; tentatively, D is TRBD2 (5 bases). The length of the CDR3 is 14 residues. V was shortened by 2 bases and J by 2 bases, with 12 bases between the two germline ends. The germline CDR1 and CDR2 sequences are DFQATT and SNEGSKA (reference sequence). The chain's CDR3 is CSARTARGQETQYF. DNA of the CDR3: TGCAGTGCTAGAACCGCCCGGGGACAAGAGACCCAGTACTTC.

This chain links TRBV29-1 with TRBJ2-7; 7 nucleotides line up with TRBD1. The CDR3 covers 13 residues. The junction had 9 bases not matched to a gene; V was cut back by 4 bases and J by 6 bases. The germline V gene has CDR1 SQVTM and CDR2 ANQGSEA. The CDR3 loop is CSVVPTAGGEQYF. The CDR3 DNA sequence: TGCAGCGTTGTCCCGACGGCAGGGGGCGAGCAGTACTTC.

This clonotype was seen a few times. Written as DNA, the CDR3 is TGTGCCACAGCAGGGGTGGATCAGCCCCAGCATTTT. Translating it yields CATAGVDQPQHF. The chain combines TRBV10-3 with TRBJ1-5; perhaps TRBD1 as D (6 bases). V lost 10 bases, J lost 5 bases, and 12 bases lay in between. Germline V gene lookup returns CDR1 ENHRY and CDR2 SYGVKD. CDR3 size: 12 residues.